A single sample is the source of the 12 T cell receptor beta chains below, sequenced in a study of T cells in Graves' hyperthyroidism and ophthalmopathy. The source material, RNA transcripts, was used to amplify TCR beta CDR3 regions. HTBI primers were the set used in a first-round RT-PCR of the TCR CDR3. MiXCR was run by TCRdb on the multiplex PCR reads, yielding one entry per CDR3 protein. The sample lists a few hundred thousand distinct CDR3 sequences, under 15% occurring once. Sequences were obtained from blood. The receptor set was obtained from a woman between 18 and 29 years old with Graves' hyperthyroidism.

This clonotype was counted many times. The CDR3 DNA reads TGTGCCACCCTGACTAGCGGACAAGAGACCCAGTACTTC. It encodes CATLTSGQETQYF. This sequence joins TRBV2 and TRBJ2-5, with TRBD2 identical over 9 bases. CDR1 and CDR2 (germline): SNHLY, FYNNEI. This CDR3 contains 13 residues. V lost 10 bases, J lost 2 bases, and 5 bases stayed unmatched.

This clonotype was seen at least ten times. This rearrangement joins TRBV24-1 to TRBJ1-2; TRBD1 might be the D (6 bases). V was cut by 5 bases and J by 5 bases, with 17 bases left in between. This CDR3 is built from 15 residues. Looked up from germline, CDR1 is KGHDR and CDR2 is SFDVKD. The DNA of the CDR3 is TGTGCCACCAGTGCCCCCAGGGGAACTACTTATGGCTACACCTTC. This codes for CATSAPRGTTYGYTF.

This clonotype was observed many times. This sequence joins TRBV3-1 and TRBJ2-5; D gene ambiguous. The CDR3 is made up of 13 amino acids. The V end lost 2 bases, the J end lost 5 bases, and 9 bases lay between the germline ends. The germline CDR1 and CDR2 sequences are LGHDT and YNNKEL (reference sequence). The CDR3 reads CASSQKPVETQYF. The CDR3 DNA sequence: TGTGCCAGCAGCCAAAAGCCCGTGGAGACCCAGTACTTC.

The CDR3 sequence: CASSEGLADYYEQYV. The CDR3 coding sequence is TGTGCCAGCAGTGAAGGGCTAGCGGACTACTACGAGCAGTACGTC. The chain couples TRBV2 to TRBJ2-7; 7 bases align to TRBD2. The junction had 6 bases not matched to a gene; V was cut back by 1 base and J by 3 bases. The CDR3 is made up of 15 amino acids. CDR1 is SNHLY, CDR2 FYNNEI, per germline.

This clonotype was picked up a small number of times. This chain links TRBV9 with TRBJ2-2; D is ambiguous. Trimming pared 4 bases from V and 6 bases from J, leaving 7 bases between. CDR1 SGDLS and CDR2 YYNGEE come from the germline V gene. The CDR3 has 12 residues. The CDR3 region has the DNA TGTGCCAGCAGCAAATGGTCCGGGGAGCTGTTTTTT. Encoded protein: CASSKWSGELFF.

This clonotype appeared many times. The J gene is TRBJ2-1, the V gene TRBV6-1, with 10 bases lining up with TRBD2. From germline, CDR1 is MNHNS and CDR2 SASEGT. CDR3 length: 16 amino acids. V dropped 6 bases and J dropped 0; count of bases not matched to a gene: 5. The CDR3 is CASRWGLARSYNEQFF. CDR3 bases: TGTGCCAGCAGATGGGGACTAGCGCGCTCCTACAATGAGCAGTTCTTC.

The chain carries TRBV29-1 and TRBJ2-1, with 12 bases matching TRBD2. The trim removed 2 bases at V and 8 bases at J, leaving 16 bases unmatched. The CDR3 sequence is 18 residues long. The germline V gene has CDR1 SQVTM and CDR2 ANQGSEA. The CDR3 DNA is TGCAGCGTTGAATGGTGGGGACCGACTAGCGGGAGAGTCGATGAGCAGTTCTTC. Translated: CSVEWWGPTSGRVDEQFF.

The table lists this clonotype with many counts. CDR3 in amino acids: CASRPTRIGGELFF. CDR3 DNA sequence: TGTGCCAGCAGACCCACTAGGATAGGCGGGGAGCTGTTTTTT. J is TRBJ2-2 and V is TRBV11-1; D may be TRBD2 (5 bases). Germline V gives CDR1 SGHAT, CDR2 FQDESV (reference sequence). The CDR3 runs 14 residues. V was cut by 6 bases and J by 7 bases, with 15 bases left in between.

This clonotype was detected many times. This chain's CDR3 is CASSYSKSGNYGYTF. The CDR3 DNA reads TGTGCCAGCAGTTACTCGAAATCAGGGAACTATGGCTACACCTTC. The V gene is TRBV6-5, the J gene TRBJ1-2; possibly TRBD1 for D (5 bases). V was trimmed by 0 bases and J by 2 bases, leaving 10 bases between them. The CDR3 consists of 15 residues. Germline CDR1 and CDR2: MNHEY and SVGAGI.

This clonotype has a count of ten or more. The genes are TRBV18 and TRBJ2-5; D may be TRBD2 (5 bases). The germline gives CDR1 KGHSH, CDR2 LQKENI. Trimming removed 3 bases at V and 2 bases at J, with 13 bases between. The CDR3 totals 15 residues. This CDR3 is CASSPGGLIQETQYF. CDR3 coding DNA: TGTGCCAGCTCACCTGGCGGGCTGATTCAAGAGACCCAGTACTTC.

The gene calls are TRBV25-1 and TRBJ2-7; 7 bases map to TRBD2. The CDR3 contains 13 residues. After removal of 4 bases from V and 4 bases from J, the junction contained 4 bases not matched to a gene. CDR1 is MGHDK, CDR2 SYGVNS, per germline. The CDR3 nucleotides are TGTGCCAGCAGTGGGGGGGGGGTATACGAGCAGTACGTC. This encodes CASSGGGVYEQYV.

This clonotype has more than one count but fewer than ten. The chain combines TRBV19 with TRBJ1-1, with D possibly being TRBD1 (6 bases). With 5 bases removed from V and 11 bases from J, the gap between germline ends came to 24 bases. The germline gives CDR1 LNHDA, CDR2 SQIVND (reference sequence). CDR3 length: 15 amino acids. The CDR3 nucleotides read TGTGCCAGTAGTCCCGCGGACAGAGCTCATCAAATGGCTTTCTTT. Translation: CASSPADRAHQMAFF.